The text below deals with one T cell receptor beta chain. Its target is not known. The germline gene is not matched at one end of the junction; a read error may be the cause. The data belong to a study of siplizumab effects on memory and regulatory T cells. Libraries were prepared by immunoSEQ multiplex PCR; TCRdb keeps only in-frame clonotypes and omits some of them. The sample carries approximately 110,000 clones, about 93% recorded once. Notes on the study in general: Major contributors to the alloresponse seemed to be naive T cells, which also appeared more diverse than memory cells.

The CDR3 length is 14 residues. The germline V gene has CDR1 SSHAT and CDR2 FNYEAQ (reference sequence). This receptor was identified in a human donor in good health. What was sequenced was CD4+ T cells sorted from blood. This sequence joins TRBV7-7 and TRBJ2-5; D perhaps matches TRBD2 (7 bases). As DNA, the CDR3 is TGTGCTAGCAGCTTAGGGGGGGGCCGGGAGACCCAGTACTTC. Translated: CASSLGGGRETQYF.